The 19 T cell receptor beta chains listed next were all sequenced from one sample in a study of blood T cells in healthy people across ages. Primers used in a second PCR of about 6 to 11 cycles were a sample-barcoded 5' primer and a J-beta primer mix. TCRdb redid the calling of the 5' RACE reads with MiXCR, one entry per CDR3 protein. Among hundreds of thousands of distinct CDR3 sequences, 56% were seen once, and the ten largest hold 20% to 30%. Sequencing was done on a sample of blood. These receptor sequences come from a man aged 35-49 years in good health.

This clonotype has a handful of counts. V usage is TRBV4-1 and J usage is TRBJ2-6, with D unresolved. Germline CDR1 and CDR2: MGHRA and YSYEKL. Trimming shortened V by 0 bases and J by 1 base, and 7 bases separated the two germline ends. The CDR3 totals 16 residues. The CDR3 protein is CASSQDSRSGANVLTF. The CDR3 nucleotides read TGCGCCAGCAGCCAAGATAGCAGGTCTGGGGCCAACGTCCTGACTTTC.

The chain is built from TRBV7-6 and TRBJ2-2; D ambiguous. V was pared by 5 bases and J by 3 bases, with 13 bases between. The CDR3 runs 15 residues. Germline lookup yields CDR1 SGHVS and CDR2 FNYEAQ. The CDR3: CASSPNRQHTGELFF. Here the CDR3 DNA reads TGTGCCAGCAGCCCAAACCGGCAGCACACCGGGGAGCTGTTTTTT.

As concerns this clonotype: One base away lies a much larger clone, so this may be a sequencing read error. This chain links TRBV6-2 or TRBV6-3 with TRBJ1-2; tentatively, D is TRBD1 (5 bases). CDR1 MNHEY and CDR2 SVGEGT come from the germline V gene. V lost 7 bases and J lost 8, with 17 bases in between. The CDR3 extends over 13 amino acids. The CDR3 sequence is CASTKSFGGGYTF. The CDR3 DNA is TGTGCCAGCACCAAATCATTTGGGGGAGGCTACACCTTC.

The table lists this clonotype with a few counts. The chain couples TRBV7-2 to TRBJ2-3; D not certain. Germline values: CDR1 SGHTA, CDR2 FQGNSA. V was pared by 5 bases and J by 0 bases, with 12 bases between. This CDR3 contains 15 residues. CDR3 nucleotide sequence: TGTGCCAGCAGCCGCAGGCAGTTCAGCACAGATACGCAGTATTTT. Residues: CASSRRQFSTDTQYF.

The rearrangement uses TRBV20-1 and TRBJ2-1; 11 bases fit TRBD2. CDR1 is DFQATT and CDR2 is SNEGSKA in the germline V gene (reference sequence). V lost 3 bases to trimming and J lost 3 bases; unmatched junction nucleotides: 13. The CDR3 loop spans 18 amino acids. The CDR3, as DNA: TGCAGTGCTAGTTGGGTAGCGGGGGGGCATGTACACTACAATGAGCAGTTCTTC. Translation: CSASWVAGGHVHYNEQFF.

The V call is TRBV6-1, the J call TRBJ2-1; weak D call: TRBD1 (6 bases). The CDR3 is 17 residues long. CDR1 is MNHNS, CDR2 SASEGT, per germline. Trimming shortened V by 4 bases and J by 1 base, and 17 bases separated the two germline ends. The CDR3 region has the DNA TGTGCCAGCAGTGTCAGATCAGGGGCCGTATCCTACAATGAGCAGTTCTTC. It encodes CASSVRSGAVSYNEQFF.

Comment on this clonotype: An end of the junction does not agree with germline; a read error may underlie this. The chain carries TRBV30 and TRBJ1-4; maybe TRBD1 (6 bases). Looked up from germline, CDR1 is GTSNPN and CDR2 is SVGIG (reference sequence). The CDR3 loop spans 12 amino acids. The CDR3 region is CAYQGFSEKLSF. Here the CDR3 DNA reads TGTGCCTACCAGGGGTTTAGTGAAAAACTGTCTTTT. Together with reference TRBV30 and TRBJ1-4, the CDR3 gives the full variable domain: SQTIHQWPATLVQPVGSPLSLECTVEGTSNPNLYWYRQAAGRGLQLLFYSVGIGQISSEVPQNLSASRPQDRQFILSSKKLLLSDSGFYLCAYQGFSEKLSFGSGTQLSVL.

This clonotype was recorded only once. The chain combines TRBV5-1 with TRBJ2-1, with D possibly matching TRBD1 (5 bases). V dropped 2 bases and J dropped 1 base, with 10 bases sitting between them. CDR1 SGHRS and CDR2 YFSETQ come from the germline V gene. The CDR3 runs 15 residues. The CDR3 sequence is CASSFGPGSYNEQFF. For the CDR3, the DNA is TGCGCCAGCAGCTTTGGGCCAGGGTCCTACAATGAGCAGTTCTTC.

This clonotype came up a few times. The chain employs TRBV29-1 and TRBJ2-7; TRBD2 agrees at 7 bases. The CDR3 length is 14 residues. V trimming: 4 bases; J trimming: 7 bases; junction bases outside the gene matches: 13. Germline lookup yields CDR1 SQVTM and CDR2 ANQGSEA. CDR3 region: CSVAWGNGRSEQYF. In DNA form, the CDR3 reads TGCAGCGTTGCCTGGGGAAACGGGAGGAGTGAGCAGTACTTC.

The genes are TRBV7-9 and TRBJ1-1; 9 nucleotides line up with TRBD1. The germline V gene has CDR1 SEHNR and CDR2 FQNEAQ (reference sequence). This CDR3 is built from 14 residues. V trimming: 5 bases; J trimming: 3 bases; junction bases outside the gene matches: 4. DNA of the CDR3: TGTGCCAGCAGCGACAGGGGGGGGGACACTGAAGCTTTCTTT. Protein product: CASSDRGGDTEAFF.

CDR3 DNA sequence: TGTGCCAGCAGCCAAGACATTCCCGGACAGTACTTC. Translated, it gives CASSQDIPGQYF. The chain couples TRBV28 to TRBJ2-7; no clear D gene. The germline V and J ends were trimmed by 6 bases and 10 bases, with 16 bases remaining between them. CDR1 and CDR2 from the germline V gene are MDHEN and SYDVKM. The CDR3 covers 12 residues.

With regard to this clonotype: A junction end diverges from the germline sequence, so it may reflect a read error. V gene TRBV9 combines with J gene TRBJ2-2, with D perhaps being TRBD1 or TRBD2 (6 bases each). Per germline, CDR1 SGDLS and CDR2 YYNGEE. The CDR3 contains 16 residues. Here the CDR3 DNA reads TGTGCCAGCAGCGCCTCTTTTCGGAGGGACACCGGGGTGCTGTTTTTT. Encoded protein: CASSASFRRDTGVLFF.

The chain recombines TRBV27 with TRBJ2-5, with a possible D match to TRBD2 (6 bases). The J call may be wrong; the DNA end is better matched by TRBJ2-7. The CDR3 is made up of 12 amino acids. Germline V gene lookup returns CDR1 MNHEY and CDR2 SMNVEV (reference sequence). Written as DNA, the CDR3 is TGTGCCAGCAGTCGGGGGTTTGACGAGCAGTACTTC. Protein: CASSRGFDEQYF.

This clonotype came up once. The rearrangement links TRBV9 to TRBJ2-1; TRBD2 might be the D (6 bases). CDR1 is SGDLS and CDR2 is YYNGEE in the germline V gene. The CDR3 totals 15 residues. Trimming stripped 3 bases from V and 5 bases from J, with 15 bases between. As DNA, the CDR3 is TGTGCCAGCAGCGATTCTTGGACTACCAACAATGAGCAGTTCTTC. Its protein product is CASSDSWTTNNEQFF.

In DNA form, the CDR3 reads TGCGCCAGCGGGGACAGGGGCAATGAGCAGTTCTTC. Its protein product is CASGDRGNEQFF. V usage is TRBV5-1 and J usage is TRBJ2-1, with 10 bases fitting TRBD1. The V gene end was trimmed by 7 bases and the J gene end by 6 bases; junction bases not matched to a gene: 1. The CDR3 is 12 residues long. CDR1 SGHRS and CDR2 YFSETQ come from the germline V gene.

The chain couples TRBV6-5 to TRBJ2-3; TRBD1 is a possible D gene (6 bases). CDR1 is MNHEY and CDR2 is SVGAGI in the germline V gene. With 6 bases removed from V and 2 bases from J, the gap between germline ends came to 15 bases. The CDR3 has 15 residues. The CDR3 reads CASRLSTGNTDTQYF. The CDR3, as DNA: TGTGCCAGCAGACTATCTACAGGGAACACAGATACGCAGTATTTT.

The rearrangement joins TRBV4-3 to TRBJ2-1, with D uncertain. V was clipped by 1 base and J by 10 bases, with 8 bases between them. This CDR3 is built from 12 residues. CDR1 and CDR2 from the germline V gene are LGHNA and YSLEER. The CDR3 nucleotides are TGCGCCAGCAGCCAAGTGGAAGGGGAGCAGTTCTTC. Protein: CASSQVEGEQFF.

This sequence joins TRBV12-3 or TRBV12-4 and TRBJ2-1; 8 bases are a match to TRBD2. The CDR3 spans 14 residues. The junction had 16 bases not matched to a gene; V was cut back by 11 bases and J by 10 bases. Here the CDR3 reads CASYAGLGIGEQFF. CDR3 bases: TGTGCCTCCTACGCGGGACTAGGGATTGGCGAGCAGTTCTTC.

V and J are TRBV27 and TRBJ2-1; D is possibly TRBD1 or TRBD2 (5 bases each). CDR1 is MNHEY and CDR2 is SMNVEV in the germline V gene (reference sequence). This CDR3 has 12 residues. CDR3 sequence (DNA): TGTGAGAGGGGAGCTACACACAATGAGCAGTTCTTC. It codes for CERGATHNEQFF.